A single sample gave rise to the 12 T cell receptor beta chains below, sequenced in a study of T cells in Graves' hyperthyroidism and ophthalmopathy. There were TCR beta CDR3 regions amplified from RNA transcripts. A set of HTBI primers served as the primers for a first-round RT-PCR of the TCR CDR3. Each CDR3 protein gets one entry after TCRdb re-called the multiplex PCR reads with MiXCR. The sample includes a few hundred thousand distinct CDR3 sequences, around 15% of them seen just once. The sequenced sample was blood. The receptors come from a woman younger than 45 with Graves' ophthalmopathy.

This clonotype was recorded many times. The chain joins TRBV5-1 to TRBJ2-7; 8 positions agree with TRBD1. The CDR3 length is 15 residues. V shed 4 bases, J shed 2 bases, and the junction held 8 bases outside the gene matches. Germline CDR1 reads SGHRS; CDR2 reads YFSETQ. In DNA, the CDR3 is TGCGCCAGCAGCATCCGAGGGACAGGAGCCTACGAGCAGTACTTC. It yields the protein CASSIRGTGAYEQYF.

The chain carries TRBV27 and TRBJ1-1; unclear D gene. The CDR3 loop spans 14 amino acids. Germline CDR1 MNHEY, CDR2 SMNVEV (reference sequence). V was pared by 5 bases and J by 0 bases, with 10 bases between. Here the CDR3 DNA reads TGTGCCAGCAGTAAGTGGGCATTGAACACTGAAGCTTTCTTT. Its translation is CASSKWALNTEAFF.

V is TRBV7-2 and J is TRBJ2-1, with D unresolved. CDR1 and CDR2 from the germline V gene are SGHTA and FQGNSA. Trimming left V 4 bases short and J 2 bases short, with 9 bases between. The CDR3 spans 14 residues. The CDR3 here is CASSSPYPYNEQFF. The CDR3 DNA reads TGTGCCAGCAGCTCCCCCTATCCCTACAATGAGCAGTTCTTC.

The chain joins TRBV12-3 or TRBV12-4 to TRBJ2-3; 9 bases fit TRBD2. V trimming: 7 bases; J trimming: 3 bases; junction bases outside the gene matches: 11. This CDR3 region has 16 residues. This chain's CDR3 is CASTRLTSGLTDTQYF. The DNA of the CDR3 is TGTGCCAGCACCCGACTCACTAGCGGGTTGACAGATACGCAGTATTTT.

In its sample, this clonotype was seen many times. This chain links TRBV28 with TRBJ2-1; no reliable D call. The CDR3 has 13 amino acids. V was trimmed by 4 bases and J by 7 bases, leaving 11 bases between them. Germline V gene lookup returns CDR1 MDHEN and CDR2 SYDVKM. CDR3 nucleotide sequence: TGTGCCAGCAGTTACGGAACTCGGAATGAGCAGTTCTTC. Its translation is CASSYGTRNEQFF.

The table lists this clonotype with many counts. The chain links TRBV28 to TRBJ2-5, with 9 bases fitting TRBD1. The CDR3 sequence is 15 residues long. V gave up 6 bases and J gave up 5 bases; unmatched junction bases: 10. Germline V gene lookup returns CDR1 MDHEN and CDR2 SYDVKM. This CDR3 is CASRPSSTGGETQYF. As DNA, the CDR3 is TGTGCCAGCAGACCAAGTAGTACAGGGGGCGAGACCCAGTACTTC.

This sequence joins TRBV20-1 and TRBJ2-5; D ambiguous. The CDR3 contains 14 residues. CDR1 is DFQATT and CDR2 is SNEGSKA in the germline V gene (reference sequence). Deletions cut 3 bases from V and 5 bases from J, with 16 bases between. The CDR3 DNA is TGCAGTGCTAGGAAGGGTGCTTACGTGGAGACCCAGTACTTC. It codes for CSARKGAYVETQYF.

The rearrangement links TRBV7-2 to TRBJ1-2, with TRBD1 identical over 7 bases. V was pared by 3 bases and J by 3 bases, with 4 bases of the junction left unmatched. The CDR3 is made up of 14 amino acids. CDR1 SGHTA and CDR2 FQGNSA come from the germline V gene. The CDR3 is CASSFEGADYGYTF. The CDR3 nucleotides read TGTGCCAGCAGCTTTGAGGGGGCTGACTATGGCTACACCTTC.

This clonotype was picked up many times. This chain joins TRBV12-3 or TRBV12-4 and TRBJ2-1; 10 bases fit TRBD2. The junction had 7 bases not matched to a gene; V was cut back by 5 bases and J by 0 bases. This CDR3 spans 17 amino acids. The DNA of the CDR3 is TGTGCCAGCAGTCCTAGCGGGAGCGCGAGCTCCTACAATGAGCAGTTCTTC. Its translation: CASSPSGSASSYNEQFF.

Ten or more counts support this clonotype. This sequence joins TRBV12-3 or TRBV12-4 and TRBJ2-5, with TRBD2 matching 9 bases. The V segment lost 0 bases and the J segment 2 bases; nucleotides outside the gene matches: 13. The CDR3 totals 19 residues. The CDR3 sequence is CASSLALAGIGPFQETQYF. The CDR3 DNA reads as TGTGCCAGCAGTTTAGCGCTAGCGGGAATCGGGCCGTTTCAAGAGACCCAGTACTTC.

On this clonotype: One junction end disagrees with the germline gene, perhaps due to a read error. The chain uses TRBV20-1 and TRBJ2-7; 7 bases line up with TRBD1. The germline V gene has CDR1 DFQATT and CDR2 SNEGSKA (reference sequence). The CDR3 is 15 residues long. The CDR3 DNA is TGCAGTGCTAGAGACGGGACAGTCGCTTCCTACGAGGAGTACTTC. Translation gives CSARDGTVASYEEYF.

This clonotype was counted at least ten times. This sequence joins TRBV6-8 and TRBJ2-2; 8 bases map to TRBD1. CDR1 MNHGY and CDR2 SAAAGT come from the germline V gene. The junction had 3 bases not matched to a gene; V was cut back by 6 bases and J by 3 bases. This CDR3 is built from 14 residues. CDR3: CASSAGQDTGELFF. CDR3 in DNA: TGTGCCAGCAGCGCGGGACAGGACACCGGGGAGCTGTTTTTT.